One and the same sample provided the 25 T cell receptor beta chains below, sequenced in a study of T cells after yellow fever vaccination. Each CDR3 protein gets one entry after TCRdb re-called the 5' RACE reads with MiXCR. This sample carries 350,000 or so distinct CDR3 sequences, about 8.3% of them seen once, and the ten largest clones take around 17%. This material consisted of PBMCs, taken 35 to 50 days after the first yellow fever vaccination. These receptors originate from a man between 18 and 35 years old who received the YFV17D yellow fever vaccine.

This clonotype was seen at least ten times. DNA for the CDR3: TGTGCCAGCAGTGAAGTGCCTGGACAGGGCACAGATACGCAGTATTTT. This sequence encodes CASSEVPGQGTDTQYF. The rearrangement joins TRBV6-1 to TRBJ2-3; 7 bases fit TRBD1. V was clipped by 1 base and J by 1 base; unmatched bases: 5. Germline loops: CDR1 MNHNS, CDR2 SASEGT. This CDR3 has 16 amino acids.

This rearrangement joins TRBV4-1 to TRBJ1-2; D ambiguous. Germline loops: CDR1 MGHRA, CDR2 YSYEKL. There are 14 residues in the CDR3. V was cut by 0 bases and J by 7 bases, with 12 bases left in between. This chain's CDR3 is CASSQDWVGRGYTF. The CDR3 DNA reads TGCGCCAGCAGCCAAGATTGGGTGGGTCGTGGCTACACCTTC.

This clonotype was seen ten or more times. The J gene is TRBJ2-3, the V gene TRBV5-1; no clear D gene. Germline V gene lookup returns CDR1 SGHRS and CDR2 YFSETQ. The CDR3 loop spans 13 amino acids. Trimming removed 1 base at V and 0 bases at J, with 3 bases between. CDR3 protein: CASSLISTDTQYF. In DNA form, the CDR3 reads TGCGCCAGCAGCTTGATAAGCACAGATACGCAGTATTTT.

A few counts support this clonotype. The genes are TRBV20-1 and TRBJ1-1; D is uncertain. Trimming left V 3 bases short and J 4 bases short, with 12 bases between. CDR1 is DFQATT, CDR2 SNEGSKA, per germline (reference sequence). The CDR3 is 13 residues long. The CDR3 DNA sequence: TGCAGTGCTAGTAAAGGGTCCGGCACTGAAGCTTTCTTT. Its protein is CSASKGSGTEAFF.

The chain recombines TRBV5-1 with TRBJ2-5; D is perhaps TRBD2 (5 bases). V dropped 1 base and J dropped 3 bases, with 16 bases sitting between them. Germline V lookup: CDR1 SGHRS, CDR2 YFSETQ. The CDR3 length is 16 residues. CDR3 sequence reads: CASSLIQPGGEETQYF. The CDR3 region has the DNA TGCGCCAGCAGCTTGATACAGCCCGGAGGTGAAGAGACCCAGTACTTC.

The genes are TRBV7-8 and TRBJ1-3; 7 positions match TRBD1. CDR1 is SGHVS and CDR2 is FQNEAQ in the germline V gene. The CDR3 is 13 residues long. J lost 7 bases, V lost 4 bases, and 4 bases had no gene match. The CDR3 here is CASSSSGGNTIYF. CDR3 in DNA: TGTGCCAGCAGCTCATCAGGGGGGAACACCATATATTTT.

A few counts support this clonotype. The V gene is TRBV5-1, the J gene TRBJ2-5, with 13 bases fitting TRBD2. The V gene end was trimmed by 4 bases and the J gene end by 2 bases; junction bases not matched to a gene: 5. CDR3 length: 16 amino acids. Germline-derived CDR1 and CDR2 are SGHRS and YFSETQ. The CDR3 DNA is TGCGCCAGCAGCAAGACTAGCGGGGGGCAACAAGAGACCCAGTACTTC. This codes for CASSKTSGGQQETQYF.

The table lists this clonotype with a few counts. CDR3 coding DNA: TGCGCCAGCAGCCTTCCATCCCCAGGGACCTACAATGAGCAGTTCTTC. Translating gives CASSLPSPGTYNEQFF. The chain uses TRBV5-1 and TRBJ2-1; maybe TRBD1 (5 bases). The V gene's germline CDR1 is SGHRS and CDR2 YFSETQ. CDR3 length: 16 residues. The V and J ends lost 4 bases and 2 bases respectively, with 16 bases between them.

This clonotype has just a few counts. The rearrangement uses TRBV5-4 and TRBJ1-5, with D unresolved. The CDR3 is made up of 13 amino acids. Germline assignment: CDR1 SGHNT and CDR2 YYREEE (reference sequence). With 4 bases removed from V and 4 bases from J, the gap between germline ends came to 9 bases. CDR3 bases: TGTGCCAGCAGCCACGGACTGAATCAGCCCCAGCATTTT. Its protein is CASSHGLNQPQHF.

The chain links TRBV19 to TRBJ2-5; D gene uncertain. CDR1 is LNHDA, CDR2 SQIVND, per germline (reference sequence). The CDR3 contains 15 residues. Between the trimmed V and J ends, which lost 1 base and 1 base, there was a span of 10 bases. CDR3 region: CASSIALQVQETQYF. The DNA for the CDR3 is TGTGCCAGTAGTATAGCGTTGCAGGTCCAAGAGACCCAGTACTTC.

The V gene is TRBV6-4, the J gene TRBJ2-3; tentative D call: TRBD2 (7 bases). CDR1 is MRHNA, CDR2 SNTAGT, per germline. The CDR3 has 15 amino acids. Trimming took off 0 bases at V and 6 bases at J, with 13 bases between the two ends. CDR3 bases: TGTGCCAGCAGTGACTCGATCGGGGGGCCGGATACGCAGTATTTT. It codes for CASSDSIGGPDTQYF.

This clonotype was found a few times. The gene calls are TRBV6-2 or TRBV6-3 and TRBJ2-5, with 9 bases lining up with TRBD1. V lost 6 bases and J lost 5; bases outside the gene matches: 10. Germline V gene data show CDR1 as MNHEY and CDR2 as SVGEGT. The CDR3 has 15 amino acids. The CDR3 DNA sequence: TGTGCCAGCAGGCCGCGGACAGGGGCATACGAGACCCAGTACTTC. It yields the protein CASRPRTGAYETQYF.

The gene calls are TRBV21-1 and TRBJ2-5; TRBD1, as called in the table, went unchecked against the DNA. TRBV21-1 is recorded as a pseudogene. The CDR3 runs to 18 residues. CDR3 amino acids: CASSKGGRPPRVQETQYF. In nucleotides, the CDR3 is TGTGCCAGCAGCAAAGGGGGACGTCCACCGAGGGTACAAGAGACCCAGTACTTC.

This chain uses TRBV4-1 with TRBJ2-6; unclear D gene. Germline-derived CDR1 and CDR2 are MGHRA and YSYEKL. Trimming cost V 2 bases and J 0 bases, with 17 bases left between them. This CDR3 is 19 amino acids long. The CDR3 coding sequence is TGCGCCAGCAGCCAATTAAGTAAGGCCACTTTCTCTGGGGCCAACGTCCTGACTTTC. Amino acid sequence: CASSQLSKATFSGANVLTF.

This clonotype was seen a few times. CDR3 in DNA: TGTGCCAGCAGCTTAACCACCTATAATTCACCCCTCCACTTT. This codes for CASSLTTYNSPLHF. The chain recombines TRBV7-3 with TRBJ1-6; D gene unclear. Germline V gene data show CDR1 as SGHTA and CDR2 as FQGTGA. This CDR3 has 14 amino acids. The V end lost 0 bases, the J end lost 2 bases, and 2 bases lay between the germline ends.

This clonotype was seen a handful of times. The CDR3 protein is CASSVGGRSPLHF. In DNA form, the CDR3 reads TGTGCCAGCAGCGTAGGGGGTCGGTCACCCCTCCACTTT. The V gene is TRBV7-2, the J gene TRBJ1-6; tentative D call: TRBD1 (6 bases). The V and J ends lost 5 bases and 10 bases respectively, with 12 bases between them. This CDR3 spans 13 amino acids. The germline V gene has CDR1 SGHTA and CDR2 FQGNSA.

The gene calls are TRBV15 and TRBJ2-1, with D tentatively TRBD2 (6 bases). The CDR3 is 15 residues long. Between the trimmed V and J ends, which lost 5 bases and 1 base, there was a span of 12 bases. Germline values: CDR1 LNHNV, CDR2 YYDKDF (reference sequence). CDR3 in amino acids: CATSPLGGSYNEQFF. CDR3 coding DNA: TGTGCCACCAGCCCGTTGGGGGGATCCTACAATGAGCAGTTCTTC.

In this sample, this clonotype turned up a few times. CDR3 sequence reads: CASSSQRETQYF. CDR3 DNA sequence: TGTGCCAGCAGTTCTCAGAGGGAGACCCAGTACTTC. The chain has TRBV12-3 or TRBV12-4 and TRBJ2-5; D uncertain. V was cut by 4 bases and J by 5 bases, with 8 bases left in between. This CDR3 has 12 residues.

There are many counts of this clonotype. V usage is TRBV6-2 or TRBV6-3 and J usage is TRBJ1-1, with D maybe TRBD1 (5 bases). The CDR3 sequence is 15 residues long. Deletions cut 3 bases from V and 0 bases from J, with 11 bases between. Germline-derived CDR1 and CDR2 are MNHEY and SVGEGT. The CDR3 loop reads CASSYGAVMNTEAFF. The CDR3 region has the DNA TGTGCCAGCAGTTATGGGGCGGTGATGAACACTGAAGCTTTCTTT.

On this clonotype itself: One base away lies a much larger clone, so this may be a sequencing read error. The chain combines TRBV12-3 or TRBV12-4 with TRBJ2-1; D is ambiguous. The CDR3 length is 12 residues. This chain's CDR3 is CAGSLGLNEQFF. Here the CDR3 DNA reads TGTGCCGGCAGTTTAGGGCTCAATGAGCAGTTCTTC.

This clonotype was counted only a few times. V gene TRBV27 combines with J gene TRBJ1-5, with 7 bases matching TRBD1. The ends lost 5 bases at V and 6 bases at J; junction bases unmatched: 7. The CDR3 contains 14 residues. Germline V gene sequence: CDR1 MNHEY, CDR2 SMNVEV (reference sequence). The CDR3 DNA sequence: TGTGCCAGCAGTCATCAGGGGGTAGGTCAGCCCCAGCATTTT. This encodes CASSHQGVGQPQHF.

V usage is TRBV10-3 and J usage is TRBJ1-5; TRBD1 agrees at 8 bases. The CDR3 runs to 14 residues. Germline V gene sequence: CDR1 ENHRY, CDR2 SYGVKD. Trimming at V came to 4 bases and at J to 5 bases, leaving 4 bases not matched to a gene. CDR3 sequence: CAISGGTGYQPQHF. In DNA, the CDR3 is TGTGCCATCAGTGGGGGGACAGGCTATCAGCCCCAGCATTTT.

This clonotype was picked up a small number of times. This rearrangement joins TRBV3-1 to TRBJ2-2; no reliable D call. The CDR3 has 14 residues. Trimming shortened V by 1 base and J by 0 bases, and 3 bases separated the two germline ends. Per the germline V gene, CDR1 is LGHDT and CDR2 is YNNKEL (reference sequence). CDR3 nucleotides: TGTGCCAGCAGCCAAGTCCCGAACACCGGGGAGCTGTTTTTT. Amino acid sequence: CASSQVPNTGELFF.

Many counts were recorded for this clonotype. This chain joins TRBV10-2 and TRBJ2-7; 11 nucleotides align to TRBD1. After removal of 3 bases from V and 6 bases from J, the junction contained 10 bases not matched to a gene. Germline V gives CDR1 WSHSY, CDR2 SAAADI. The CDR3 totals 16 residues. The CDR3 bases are TGCGCCAGCAGTGATCGGAGGGGGACAGGGGGGCTCGAGCAGTACTTC. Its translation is CASSDRRGTGGLEQYF.

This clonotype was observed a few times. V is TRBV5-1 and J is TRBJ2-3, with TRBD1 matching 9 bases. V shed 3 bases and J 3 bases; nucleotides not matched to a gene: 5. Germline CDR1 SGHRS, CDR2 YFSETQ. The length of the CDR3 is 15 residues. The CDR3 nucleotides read TGCGCCAGCAGCTGGACAGGGGATGGTACAGATACGCAGTATTTT. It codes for CASSWTGDGTDTQYF.